The clone carrying this T cell receptor beta chain came up once. Antigen specificity is unknown. The method was immunoSEQ multiplex PCR; TCRdb's version includes in-frame clones alone and lacks a portion of them. Of 85,000 to 90,000 clones in the sample, approximately 79% were seen once. Germline V gene sequence: CDR1 LGHNA, CDR2 YNFKEQ. The V end lost 0 bases, the J end lost 11 bases, and 14 bases lay between the germline ends. This CDR3 spans 15 amino acids. This specimen belongs to a study of radiotherapy plus CTLA-4 blockade in lung cancer. Looking at the study overall: With 31% of patients having disease control, objective responses were seen in roughly 18%.

Study-wide results and caveats: Blood saw expansion of tumor-derived TCR clones after radiotherapy plus ipilimumab. According to reports, early shifts in blood T cell clones, alongside interferon-beta, forecast response most accurately.

The sequencing used peripheral blood, collected from a patient treated with radiotherapy plus ipilimumab. The rearrangement joins TRBV4-2 to TRBJ1-6, with a weak D call TRBD1 (5 bases). The TCR was taken from a human donor with non-small cell lung cancer that progressed on radiotherapy plus ipilimumab. CDR3 DNA sequence: TGTGCCAGCAGCCAAGATTCGGGAGGGGCGGCACCCCTCCACTTT. Amino acids: CASSQDSGGAAPLHF.